The rows below give T cell receptor beta chains drawn from one sample of a study of blood T cell repertoires in COVID-19. Sequencing used immunoSEQ multiplex PCR; TCRdb keeps in-frame clones, though not all of them. The sample contains under 250,000 clones, 88% of which appear only once. Sequencing was done on a sample of peripheral blood. The origin of the receptors is a woman aged 55 to 70 with acute or convalescent COVID-19. Each CDR3 is given with its conserved first and last residue. The order of the fields is V gene, D gene, clone size, J gene, CDR3 DNA, CDR3 protein. A D gene is named only where the DNA matches it firmly. Rows give clone size only sometimes, using once, few, many, or a class for an expanded clone.

>TRBV28|TRBD1|-|TRBJ1-6
TGTGCCAGCAGTCGGGACAGAGGATCACCCCTCCACTTT
CASSRDRGSPLHF
>TRBV5-1|TRBD2|-|TRBJ2-1
TGCGCCAGCAGCTTGGCAGCGGGAGGGATCGATGAGCAGTTCTTC
CASSLAAGGIDEQFF
>TRBV2|-|-|TRBJ2-2
TGTGCCAGCAGGGGAGGGGGGACCGGGGAGCTGTTTTTT
CASRGGGTGELFF
>TRBV6-2/TRBV6-3|TRBD2|-|TRBJ2-2
TGTGCCAGCAGTTACCCTCTTCTAGCGGGAACTTACACCGGGGAGCTGTTTTTT
CASSYPLLAGTYTGELFF
>TRBV28|-|-|TRBJ2-1
TGTGCCAGCAGTTCTGGGCTGGCGAATGAGCAGTTCTTC
CASSSGLANEQFF
>TRBV12-3/TRBV12-4|-|-|TRBJ1-2
TGTGCCACCCGGCACAGGGAAGTTGGCTACACCTTC
CATRHREVGYTF
>TRBV5-1|TRBD1|-|TRBJ1-1
TGCGCCAGCAGCTGGACAGGGGGCACTGAAGCTTTCTTT
CASSWTGGTEAFF
>TRBV4-2|TRBD1|-|TRBJ1-5
TGTGCCAGCAGCCAAGGAGGGACAGGGGACCAGCCCCAGCATTTT
CASSQGGTGDQPQHF
>TRBV28|TRBD1|-|TRBJ2-6
TGTGCCAGCAGTTTATTGTCTGGACAGGGATTAGGATCTGGGGCCAACGTCCTGACTTTC
CASSLLSGQGLGSGANVLTF
>TRBV9|TRBD1|-|TRBJ1-1
TGTGCCAGCAGCGTAGATGCCAGGGGGCGGACTGAAGCTTTCTTT
CASSVDARGRTEAFF
>TRBV7-9|-|once|TRBJ2-1
TGTGCCAGCAGCTTAGGACGGGAGTCCTACAATGAGCAGTTCTTC
CASSLGRESYNEQFF
>TRBV10-3|TRBD1|-|TRBJ1-6
TGTGCCATCAAGCAGACAGGGAACGATTCACCCCTCCACTTT
CAIKQTGNDSPLHF
>TRBV21-1|-|-|TRBJ2-3
TGTGTAAGACTAGCGGGAGGTAGGATGTATGTTCTCAGTACAGATACGCAGTATTTT
CVRLAGGRMYVLSTDTQYF
>TRBV10-3|TRBD2|-|TRBJ2-1
TGTGCCATCAGTGAGTCATGGGCTAGCGGGGACAATGAGCAGTTCTTC
CAISESWASGDNEQFF